The 20 T cell receptor beta chains listed next were all sequenced from one sample in a study of PD-1 blockade in classical Hodgkin lymphoma. Every single patient, without exception, relapsed after autologous stem cell transplantation, and brentuximab vedotin exposure varied. Assay used: immunoSEQ multiplex PCR; TCRdb lists only in-frame clones, some missing. The data contain about 98,000 clones, over 85% of them singletons. The sequencing here drew on peripheral blood mononuclear cells (PBMCs), taken at baseline. Source of these receptors: a human donor with classical Hodgkin lymphoma.

The rearrangement links TRBV19 to TRBJ2-7; D could derive from TRBD1 or TRBD2 (6 bases each). The V end lost 5 bases, the J end lost 4 bases, and 21 bases lay between the germline ends. Germline lookup yields CDR1 LNHDA and CDR2 SQIVND (reference sequence). The CDR3 spans 16 residues. The CDR3 DNA reads as TGTGCCAGTAGTGGACAGCGCCAGGGAGGAGGGTACGAGCAGTACTTC. Amino acid sequence: CASSGQRQGGGYEQYF.

The chain is built from TRBV7-5 and TRBJ1-3; the table's D call of TRBD1 was not tested on the DNA. TRBV7-5 is shown as a pseudogene. This CDR3 spans 17 amino acids. CDR3 in amino acids: CVRNNTRQGLSGNTIYF. The DNA of the CDR3 is TGTGTCAGAAACAATACAAGACAGGGCCTCTCTGGAAACACCATATATTTT.

The chain carries TRBV5-4 and TRBJ1-1; possibly TRBD1 for D (6 bases). There are 16 residues in the CDR3. Germline CDR1 SGHNT, CDR2 YYREEE (reference sequence). V was shortened by 1 base and J by 1 base, with 14 bases between the two germline ends. Here the CDR3 reads CASSLKREQGNTEAFF. The DNA for the CDR3 is TGTGCCAGCAGCTTGAAAAGAGAACAGGGGAACACTGAAGCTTTCTTT.

CDR3 amino acids: CAWSPVGTGVNQPQHF. The CDR3 nucleotides read TGTGCCTGGAGCCCAGTAGGGACAGGGGTAAATCAGCCCCAGCATTTT. The rearrangement joins TRBV30 to TRBJ1-5, with 10 positions matching TRBD1. J was trimmed by 4 bases and V by 3 bases; bases with no gene match: 9. CDR3 length: 16 residues. Germline loops: CDR1 GTSNPN, CDR2 SVGIG (reference sequence).

The chain recombines TRBV7-2 with TRBJ1-1; 9 nucleotides agree with TRBD1. Germline CDR1 is SGHTA and CDR2 is FQGNSA. The CDR3 sequence is 15 residues long. The V gene end was trimmed by 0 bases and the J gene end by 10 bases; junction bases not matched to a gene: 9. The CDR3 nucleotides are TGTGCCAGCAGCTTAGCGGCGGGACAGGGCTTAGGAGCTTTCTTT. Protein: CASSLAAGQGLGAFF.

V and J are TRBV7-9 and TRBJ1-1, with D unclear. Looked up from germline, CDR1 is SEHNR and CDR2 is FQNEAQ (reference sequence). This CDR3 contains 13 residues. The V gene lost 4 bases and the J gene lost 0 bases, with 6 bases spanning the gap. The CDR3 bases are TGTGCCAGCAGCTCCAATATGAACACTGAAGCTTTCTTT. Residues: CASSSNMNTEAFF. Full variable domain (missing parts from reference TRBV7-9 and TRBJ1-1): DTGVSQNPRHKITKRGQNVTFRCDPISEHNRLYWYRQTLGQGPEFLTYFQNEAQLEKSRLLSDRFSAERPKGSFSTLEIQRTEQGDSAMYLCASSSNMNTEAFFGQGTRLTVV.

The V gene is TRBV5-6, the J gene TRBJ2-3; the match to TRBD2 covers 10 bases. V was pared by 3 bases and J by 3 bases, with 10 bases of the junction left unmatched. Germline assignment: CDR1 SGHDT and CDR2 YYEEEE. The CDR3 runs 17 residues. CDR3 coding DNA: TGTGCCAGCAGCTCCCTTCAGCGGGAGGGGAGGACAGATACGCAGTATTTT. Its translation is CASSSLQREGRTDTQYF.

Details on this clone: Other DNA sequences in the sample encode the same CDR3. V usage is TRBV29-1 and J usage is TRBJ1-2, with unresolved D. The V end lost 4 bases, the J end lost 5 bases, and 8 bases lay between the germline ends. The CDR3 is 11 residues long. Germline V gene lookup returns CDR1 SQVTM and CDR2 ANQGSEA. In DNA, the CDR3 is TGCAGCGTTGGGACTTTGTATGGCTACACCTTC. Translation: CSVGTLYGYTF.

This clone was seen a single time. This sequence joins TRBV5-4 and TRBJ2-5, with D hard to call. V lost 4 bases, J lost 1 base, and 11 bases lay in between. The germline CDR1 and CDR2 sequences are SGHNT and YYREEE (reference sequence). This CDR3 has 14 amino acids. The CDR3 nucleotides read TGTGCCAGCAGCCCCCAAGAGGCCCAAGAGACCCAGTACTTC. The encoded protein is CASSPQEAQETQYF.

This rearrangement joins TRBV30 to TRBJ1-2; no firm D call. The CDR3 loop spans 11 amino acids. Per the germline V gene, CDR1 is GTSNPN and CDR2 is SVGIG (reference sequence). Trimming cost V 4 bases and J 4 bases, with 7 bases left between them. CDR3 sequence (DNA): TGTGCCTGGACGAACAGCTATGGCTACACCTTC. Translated: CAWTNSYGYTF.

Points on this clone: The junction departs from the called germline gene at one end, perhaps through a read error. J is TRBJ2-2 and V is TRBV7-7, with 8 bases matching TRBD1. The length of the CDR3 is 15 residues. The germline gives CDR1 SSHAT, CDR2 FNYEAQ (reference sequence). For the CDR3, the DNA is TGTGCTAGCAGCCAGACAGGGGCGAACACCGGGGAGCTGTTTTTT. Translated: CASSQTGANTGELFF.

This clone was seen a single time. The chain joins TRBV7-6 to TRBJ2-2, with 11 nucleotides matching TRBD1. The germline V gene encodes CDR1 SGHVS and CDR2 FNYEAQ. This CDR3 comprises 15 residues. V lost 6 bases, J lost 6 bases, and 6 bases stayed unmatched. The CDR3: CASSPGQGASGELFF. Written as DNA, the CDR3 is TGTGCCAGCAGTCCCGGACAGGGGGCGTCCGGGGAGCTGTTTTTT.

V is TRBV28 and J is TRBJ1-3; 9 bases match TRBD1. The CDR3 consists of 18 residues. V dropped 5 bases and J dropped 4; count of bases not matched to a gene: 15. Germline CDR1 reads MDHEN; CDR2 reads SYDVKM. The DNA for the CDR3 is TGTGCCAGCAGTCTTCCGACAGGGGGTTTCCGTGGGGGAAACACCATATATTTT. Protein sequence: CASSLPTGGFRGGNTIYF.

The chain employs TRBV11-2 and TRBJ1-3; the match to TRBD1 covers 7 bases. Trimming took 0 bases from V and 1 from J; bases not matched to a gene: 12. This CDR3 is built from 19 residues. Looked up from germline, CDR1 is SGHAT and CDR2 is FQNNGV. The CDR3 coding sequence is TGTGCCAGCAGCTTAGATCGAATTAAAGGGGGCGGTTCTGGAAACACCATATATTTT. Protein product: CASSLDRIKGGGSGNTIYF.

The chain recombines TRBV7-3 with TRBJ2-3; the D call may be TRBD1 or TRBD2 (5 bases each). The ends were cut back, 4 bases at V and 4 bases at J, with 9 bases in the middle. The V gene's germline CDR1 is SGHTA and CDR2 FQGTGA. The CDR3 is 13 residues long. The CDR3, as DNA: TGTGCCAGCAGCTCAAGAGGGGCAGATACGCAGTATTTT. Encoded protein: CASSSRGADTQYF.

The chain couples TRBV6-6 to TRBJ2-1, with D perhaps matching TRBD2 (6 bases). The V and J ends lost 6 bases and 14 bases respectively, with 17 bases between them. CDR3 size: 12 residues. Germline lookup yields CDR1 MNHNY and CDR2 SVGAGI (reference sequence). The CDR3 region is CASRGFRDSEFF. The CDR3 DNA reads as TGTGCCAGCAGGGGCTTCCGGGACTCCGAGTTCTTC.

The CDR3 region has the DNA TGTGCCAGCAGCCCAGGGACAGGGGGAAGCCCTGAAGCTTTCTTT. Translated: CASSPGTGGSPEAFF. The chain joins TRBV11-2 to TRBJ1-1; 11 nucleotides agree with TRBD1. The CDR3 runs to 15 residues. V was pared by 5 bases and J by 6 bases, with 8 bases of the junction left unmatched. Germline V gives CDR1 SGHAT, CDR2 FQNNGV.

The chain recombines TRBV5-6 with TRBJ2-5; D ambiguous. CDR3 size: 14 residues. With 0 bases removed from V and 3 bases from J, the gap between germline ends came to 9 bases. Germline assignment: CDR1 SGHDT and CDR2 YYEEEE. CDR3 nucleotide sequence: TGTGCCAGCAGCTTGGATGACTGGAAAGAGACCCAGTACTTC. It encodes CASSLDDWKETQYF.

This rearrangement joins TRBV2 to TRBJ2-5, with D uncertain. Looked up from germline, CDR1 is SNHLY and CDR2 is FYNNEI. This CDR3 comprises 14 residues. Trimming took off 8 bases at V and 2 bases at J, with 15 bases between the two ends. The CDR3 region has the DNA TGTGCCAGCCTACATGGGATGGATCAAGAGACCCAGTACTTC. Translation: CASLHGMDQETQYF.

The chain joins TRBV11-1 to TRBJ2-6; the match to TRBD1 covers 7 bases. The CDR3 has 18 residues. Trimming cost V 2 bases and J 0 bases; bases outside gene matches: 7. The germline V gene encodes CDR1 SGHAT and CDR2 FQDESV (reference sequence). CDR3 sequence reads: CASSLLTGWGSGANVLTF. DNA for the CDR3: TGTGCCAGCAGCTTATTGACAGGGTGGGGCTCTGGGGCCAACGTCCTGACTTTC.